The rows below give T cell receptor beta chains drawn from one sample of a study of cytomegalovirus exposure and HLA in healthy donors. Measured with immunoSEQ multiplex PCR; TCRdb has only the in-frame clones, and not every one. The sample holds approximately 190,000 clones, roughly 70% seen once. The sequenced material came from PBMCs. Receptors originate from a middle-aged man in good health and CMV-seropositive. Both conserved end residues are part of each CDR3. A D gene is named only where the DNA matches it firmly. Clone size is given for some rows only: seen once, a few or many times, or a class if the clone is expanded.

abundance,d_gene,v_gene,j_gene,CDR3aa,CDR3nt
NA,NA,TRBV9,TRBJ1-6,CASSDNGGGNSPLHF,TGTGCCAGCAGCGACAACGGGGGGGGGAATTCACCCCTCCACTTT
NA,TRBD1,TRBV7-9,TRBJ1-2,CASSIRTGGYGYTF,TGTGCCAGCAGCATAAGAACAGGGGGGTATGGCTACACCTTC
NA,TRBD2,TRBV5-1,TRBJ2-2,CASRTPLAGVDTGELFF,TGCGCCAGCAGAACGCCGCTAGCGGGGGTAGACACCGGGGAGCTGTTTTTT
few,TRBD1,TRBV7-6,TRBJ1-1,CASSLTGVGFTEAFF,TGTGCCAGCAGCTTAACAGGGGTCGGCTTCACTGAAGCTTTCTTT
NA,NA,TRBV18,TRBJ1-1,CASSPAREKAFF,TGTGCCAGCTCACCAGCCAGGGAAAAAGCTTTCTTT
NA,TRBD1,TRBV4-2,TRBJ2-5,CASSLTGEETQYF,TGTGCCAGCAGCTTGACAGGGGAAGAGACCCAGTACTTC
NA,NA,TRBV27,TRBJ2-7,CASSSPSRDTPYEQYF,TGTGCCAGCAGTTCCCCCTCCAGGGACACCCCGTACGAGCAGTACTTC
NA,NA,TRBV13,TRBJ2-5,CASSLKLTGRQETQYF,TGTGCCAGCAGTCTGAAACTGACAGGGAGGCAAGAGACCCAGTACTTC
NA,NA,TRBV28,TRBJ2-7,CASSPRGDEQYF,TGTGCCAGCAGTCCCCGTGGAGACGAGCAGTACTTC
NA,NA,TRBV5-1,TRBJ1-1,CASSSLRDETALTEAFF,TGCGCCAGCAGCTCCCTCCGAGACGAGACTGCCCTGACTGAAGCTTTCTTT
NA,TRBD1,TRBV19,TRBJ1-2,CASSFSSGTGPYGYTF,TGTGCCAGTAGCTTCTCCTCCGGGACAGGACCATATGGCTACACCTTC
few,NA,TRBV25-1,TRBJ2-3,CASSDADTQYF,TGTGCCAGCAGTGACGCAGATACGCAGTATTTT
NA,NA,TRBV19,TRBJ1-2,CASSIDLLRAANYGYTF,TGTGCCAGTAGTATAGATCTATTGAGGGCAGCTAACTATGGCTACACCTTC
NA,NA,TRBV6-1,TRBJ1-2,CASSSGTYYGYTF,TGTGCCAGCAGTTCGGGGACATACTATGGCTACACCTTC
NA,TRBD1,TRBV2,TRBJ1-6,CASSGTGLGSPLHF,TGTGCCAGCAGTGGGACAGGGCTGGGTTCACCCCTCCACTTT
NA,NA,TRBV4-1,TRBJ1-2,CASSQRSGGAGGYTF,TGCGCCAGCAGTCAACGCTCGGGGGGGGCGGGTGGCTACACCTTC
NA,NA,TRBV6-5,TRBJ1-2,CASRPRGGASGYTF,TGTGCCAGCAGGCCCCGCGGCGGAGCAAGCGGCTACACCTTC
NA,NA,TRBV10-2,TRBJ1-2,CASRGGGDSGYGYTF,TGCGCCAGCAGGGGTGGGGGCGACTCGGGGTATGGCTACACCTTC
NA,NA,TRBV15,TRBJ2-5,CATSGRVQETQYF,TGTGCCACCAGCGGCAGGGTCCAAGAGACCCAGTACTTC
NA,TRBD1,TRBV5-4,TRBJ1-4,CASSSGQGSGEKLFF,TGTGCCAGCAGCTCTGGACAGGGGAGCGGTGAAAAACTGTTTTTT
NA,NA,TRBV13,TRBJ2-1,CASSRGVNEQFF,TGTGCCAGCAGCCGGGGAGTGAATGAGCAGTTCTTC
NA,NA,TRBV19,TRBJ1-3,CASRVRGSNTIYF,TGTGCCAGTAGGGTGAGGGGGTCAAACACCATATATTTT
NA,NA,TRBV9,TRBJ1-2,CASSPFNYGYTF,TGTGCCAGTAGCCCGTTCAACTATGGCTACACCTTC